This TCR beta chain was profiled in a study of shared clonotypes between healthy human individuals (dated by TCRdb to 2018 to 2020). Background on the whole study: A few men and two women, aged 18 to 49 years, made up the cohort. For each donor, CD4 naive and CD4 memory were each run on three plates, CD8 naive on two plates, and CD8 memory on one plate. Blood TCR repertoires of about 5 healthy adults were deeply sequenced to estimate repertoire size and the extent of clonotype sharing between individuals. Libraries were prepared and TCR repertoires were sequenced by different laboratories using diverse techniques, in order to increase sequencing depth and limit assay-specific biases. Between about 0.8 and 9 billion PBMCs per donor were obtained by leukapheresis. The paper's findings and limits, for the study overall: Only blood was sampled, and tissue TCR repertoires likely differ from those in blood. Incomplete sequencing was indicated by rarefaction of sorted-subset datasets, despite the large sequencing depth. Clonotypes shared by all four sorted-subset donors showed higher generation probabilities than non-shared clonotypes. The small number of donors limited the genetic and exposure-history diversity represented. When a few donors were compared, the shared fraction of clonotypes was about 5.5% for naive CD4, roughly 3.4% for naive CD8, roughly 2.3% for memory CD4, and about 0.36% for memory CD8. Pairwise subsampling led to the expectation that sequencing depth would affect the degree of clonotype sharing among donors. Estimated clonotype richness was generally larger for naive than for memory subsets.

A word on this clone: What antigen it recognizes has not been identified. No per-base quality is available; no much larger clone lies one base away.

The CDR1 and CDR2 encoded by the germline V gene are KGHSH and LQKENI. V is pared back by 3 bases and J by 9 bases, with 12 bases lying between the germline termini. The CDR3 runs 13 amino acids, cysteine and phenylalanine included. Only the CDR3 DNA stays, 39 bases, in frame from base 1. Healthy HIV-negative adults with no recently reported acute infections or vaccinations were included as donors. Only Caucasian adults living in Nashville, Tennessee, USA were represented among the donors. CD4+ T cells were enriched by magnetic negative selection; naive cells were then positively selected on CD45RA, and the negative fraction formed the memory subset. After blood collection by leukapheresis, PBMCs were isolated using Ficoll-Histopaque density gradient centrifugation and then cryopreserved in the vapor phase of liquid nitrogen. Purity and quantity of every magnetically sorted T cell population were checked by analytical flow cytometry. From each sorted fraction, genomic DNA was isolated and quantified by UV absorbance on a Nanodrop 2000c.

Using the deep immunoSEQ assay, multiplex PCR amplified TCR CDR3 regions from genomic DNA. Extracted genomic DNA from each cell subset was distributed evenly across all wells of several immunoSEQ 96-well plates, and each plate was treated as a replicate. For sorted subsets, each replicate PCR was loaded with approximately 190 ng genomic DNA, equivalent to 25,000 to 35,000 T cell genomes. Purified libraries were quantified with a Qubit 3.0 fluorometer, sized on a Bioanalyzer 2100, and re-quantified with the KAPA Library Quantification kit. Each immunoSEQ 96-well plate was sequenced on its own single-read 150-cycle Illumina NextSeq 550 flow cell. The original pipeline was this. Because only junctional sequences without quality scores were contained in the immunoSEQ output, filtering matching that applied to full-length reads could not be performed. To assign V/J genes and CDR3, sequences were annotated against IMGT germline references using PyIR, a Python wrapper for IgBLAST v1.9. Any read was removed if the V/J assignment was weak (E-value above 1e-6), the CDR3 was missing, or the read contained stop codons, out-of-frame junctions, or ambiguous translated residues. V3J clonotypes were defined as sequences sharing an identical inferred V gene, J gene, and CDR3 amino acid sequence. Percentage overlap between repertoires was calculated by dividing the number of shared unique clonotypes by the size of the smaller repertoire. RTK rarefaction, the Chao1 estimator, and Recon v2.1 estimates of unobserved clonotypes were used to assess repertoire richness. For all TCRbeta clonotypes obtained by the gDNA method from several donors, generation probabilities were computed with OLGA. The table was pulled from immuneACCESS by TCRdb, which kept in-frame rearrangements only. Such tables lose some clones; where checked, under half of the loss comes from unresolved V genes, and the rest has no known cause. V, J and clone size reflect that table, while D and trimming were determined from the DNA. This sample lists 1.6 million or so clones; over 95% were detected once. Together, the top ten hold 1.2% of the sample.

The sequence came from a man aged 25 to 40 in good health. The chain employs TRBV18 and TRBJ2-1; a tentative D call is TRBD2 (6 bases match). Sequenced input: naive CD4+ T cells sorted from blood. This specimen's cell subset or site label, interpreted: CD45RA+ positively selected. The sequenced DNA is TGTGCCAGCTCACCTGGCGGGGATGGTGAGCAGTTCTTC. It is translated as CASSPGGDGEQFF.